A single sample gave rise to the 8 T cell receptor beta chains below, sequenced in a study of T cell clonotyping in hematopoietic cell transplantation. TCRdb keeps only in-frame clones here, not all; method: immunoSEQ multiplex PCR. In the table there are around 8,400 clones, approximately 91% of which are singletons. Specimen: peripheral blood mononuclear cells, collected at the time of graft-versus-host disease after allogeneic stem cell transplant. Source of these receptors: a male patient over 55 who had an allogeneic stem cell transplant from a related donor, so the T cells may come from the graft donor. Some clones in this sample may be carry-over from other donors' samples.

This clone was seen once. In DNA form, the CDR3 reads TGTGCCAGCAGCCTCAGGGTGTGGGACACATACAATGAGCAGTTCTTC. Its translation is CASSLRVWDTYNEQFF. The chain couples TRBV11-2 to TRBJ2-1; tentatively, D is TRBD1 (6 bases). The V gene's germline CDR1 is SGHAT and CDR2 FQNNGV. With 5 bases removed from V and 4 bases from J, the gap between germline ends came to 18 bases. The CDR3 is 16 amino acids.

The chain has TRBV4-1 and TRBJ2-1; perhaps TRBD2 as D (5 bases). Germline V gene data show CDR1 as MGHRA and CDR2 as YSYEKL. This CDR3 contains 15 residues. The V gene lost 0 bases and the J gene lost 5 bases, with 11 bases spanning the gap. CDR3 in DNA: TGCGCCAGCAGCCAAGATCGAGGGCCCCACAATGAGCAGTTCTTC. Its translation is CASSQDRGPHNEQFF.

This sequence joins TRBV5-4 and TRBJ2-2, with D hard to call. Germline CDR1 SGHNT, CDR2 YYREEE (reference sequence). V was clipped by 1 base and J by 0 bases, with 10 bases between them. The CDR3 runs to 16 residues. The CDR3 DNA reads as TGTGCCAGCAGCTTGCTAGGCTACACGAACACCGGGGAGCTGTTTTTT. Translating gives CASSLLGYTNTGELFF. Filled out from reference TRBV5-4 and TRBJ2-2, the complete variable domain reads ETGVTQSPTHLIKTRGQQVTLRCSSQSGHNTVSWYQQALGQGPQFIFQYYREEENGRGNFPPRFSGLQFPNYSSELNVNALELDDSALYLCASSLLGYTNTGELFFGEGSRLTVL.

The chain combines TRBV7-8 with TRBJ1-1; D perhaps matches TRBD1 (5 bases). The CDR3 is 15 amino acids. Germline assignment: CDR1 SGHVS and CDR2 FQNEAQ. V lost 4 bases to trimming and J lost 5 bases, with 17 bases between them. CDR3 in amino acids: CASSWGTGGWTEAFF. The CDR3 DNA follows: TGTGCCAGCAGCTGGGGGACCGGGGGATGGACTGAAGCTTTCTTT. The variable domain in full, with the rest retrieved from reference TRBV7-8 and TRBJ1-1, is GAGVSQSPRYKVAKRGQDVALRCDPISGHVSLFWYQQALGQGPEFLTYFQNEAQLDKSGLPSDRFFAERPEGSVSTLKIQRTQQEDSAVYLCASSWGTGGWTEAFFGQGTRLTVV.

The CDR3 reads CASRPTGGGQPQHF. CDR3 DNA sequence: TGTGCCAGCAGACCGACAGGGGGGGGTCAGCCCCAGCATTTT. The chain has TRBV2 and TRBJ1-5, with 9 bases fitting TRBD1. This CDR3 has 14 amino acids. V gave up 6 bases and J gave up 6 bases; unmatched junction bases: 6. Germline lookup yields CDR1 SNHLY and CDR2 FYNNEI.

The chain employs TRBV27 and TRBJ1-1; D remains unclear. The CDR3 loop spans 14 amino acids. V was trimmed by 3 bases and J by 1 base, leaving 9 bases between them. The germline CDR1 and CDR2 sequences are MNHEY and SMNVEV (reference sequence). The chain's CDR3 is CASSFGTANTEAFF. The DNA of the CDR3 is TGTGCCAGCAGTTTCGGAACAGCGAACACTGAAGCTTTCTTT.

This clone was detected only a few times. The CDR3 DNA sequence: TGTGCCAGCAGTGAAATAACGGCAGGGGGAAGGTACGAGCAGTACTTC. Translated, it gives CASSEITAGGRYEQYF. The chain joins TRBV6-1 to TRBJ2-7; the match to TRBD1 covers 7 bases. The CDR3 has 16 amino acids. The V gene's germline CDR1 is MNHNS and CDR2 SASEGT. V lost 2 bases to trimming and J lost 4 bases; unmatched junction nucleotides: 11.

This clone turned up a few times. The V and J genes are TRBV6-8 and TRBJ1-2; TRBD1 agrees at 7 bases. Germline CDR1 reads MNHGY; CDR2 reads SAAAGT. V shed 2 bases and J 4 bases; nucleotides not matched to a gene: 7. The CDR3 sequence is 15 residues long. The CDR3 reads CASSYPTGYGYGYTF. CDR3 nucleotide sequence: TGTGCCAGCAGTTACCCGACAGGGTACGGCTATGGCTACACCTTC.